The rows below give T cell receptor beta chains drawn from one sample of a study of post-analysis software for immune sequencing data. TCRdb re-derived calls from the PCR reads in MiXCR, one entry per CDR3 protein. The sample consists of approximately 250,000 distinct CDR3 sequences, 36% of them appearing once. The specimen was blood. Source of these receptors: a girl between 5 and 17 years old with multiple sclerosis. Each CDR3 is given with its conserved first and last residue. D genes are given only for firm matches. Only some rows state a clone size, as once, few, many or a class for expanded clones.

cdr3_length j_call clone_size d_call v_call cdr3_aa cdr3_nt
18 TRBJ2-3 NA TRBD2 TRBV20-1 CSATSITLAGDSTDTQYF TGCAGTGCTACATCGATCACTTTAGCGGGGGACAGCACAGATACGCAGTATTTT
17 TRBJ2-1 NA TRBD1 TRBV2 CASSERAPGQGYNEQFF TGTGCCAGCAGTGAAAGGGCTCCGGGACAGGGATACAATGAGCAGTTCTTC
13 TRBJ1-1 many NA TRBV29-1 CSVEWGFNTEAFF TGCAGCGTTGAATGGGGGTTTAACACTGAAGCTTTCTTT
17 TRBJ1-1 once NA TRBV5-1 CASSGRVSGFVRTEAFF TGCGCCAGCAGCGGCAGGGTTTCTGGTTTCGTGAGGACTGAAGCTTTCTTT
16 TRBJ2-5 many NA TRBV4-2 CASSREEAGGWETQYF TGTGCCAGCAGCCGCGAGGAGGCTGGAGGGTGGGAGACCCAGTACTTC
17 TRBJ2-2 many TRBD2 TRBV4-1 CASSQAGGGANTGELFF TGCGCCAGCAGCCAAGCTGGCGGGGGGGCGAACACCGGGGAGCTGTTTTTT
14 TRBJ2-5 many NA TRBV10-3 CASQSGHGEETQYF TGTGCCTCCCAATCCGGGCACGGGGAAGAGACCCAGTACTTC
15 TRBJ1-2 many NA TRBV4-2 CASSQDEQGDYGYTF TGTGCCAGCAGCCAAGATGAGCAGGGTGACTATGGCTACACCTTC
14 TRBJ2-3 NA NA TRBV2 CASSGMGLTDTQYF TGTGCCAGCAGTGGGATGGGACTCACAGATACGCAGTATTTT
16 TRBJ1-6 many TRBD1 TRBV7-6 CASSFDPRTGSSPLHF TGTGCCAGCAGCTTCGACCCTCGGACAGGGAGTTCACCCCTCCACTTT
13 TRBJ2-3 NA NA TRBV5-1 CASSRSDSDTQYF TGCGCCAGCAGCCGATCGGACTCCGATACGCAGTATTTT
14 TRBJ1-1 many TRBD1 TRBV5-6 CASRRRQGYTEAFF TGTGCCAGCAGACGCAGACAGGGCTACACTGAAGCTTTCTTT
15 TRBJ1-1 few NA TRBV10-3 CAISPQPVGQVEPFF TGTGCCATCAGCCCCCAGCCCGTAGGGCAGGTCGAGCCTTTCTTT
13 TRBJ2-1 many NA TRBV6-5 CASSKSSYNEQFF TGTGCCAGCAGTAAGAGCTCCTACAATGAGCAGTTCTTC
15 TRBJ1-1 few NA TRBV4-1 CASGQAAGVNTEAFF TGCGCCAGCGGCCAAGCTGCAGGGGTTAACACTGAAGCTTTCTTT
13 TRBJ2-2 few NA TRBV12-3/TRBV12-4 CAVGGPNTGELFF TGTGCCGTGGGGGGTCCGAACACCGGGGAGCTGTTTTTT
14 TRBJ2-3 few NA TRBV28 CASTGTSSLDTQYF TGTGCCAGCACCGGCACCTCTAGCTTGGATACGCAGTATTTT
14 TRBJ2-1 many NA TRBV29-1 CSVEDSRKYNEQFF TGCAGCGTTGAAGACAGCCGAAAGTACAATGAGCAGTTCTTC